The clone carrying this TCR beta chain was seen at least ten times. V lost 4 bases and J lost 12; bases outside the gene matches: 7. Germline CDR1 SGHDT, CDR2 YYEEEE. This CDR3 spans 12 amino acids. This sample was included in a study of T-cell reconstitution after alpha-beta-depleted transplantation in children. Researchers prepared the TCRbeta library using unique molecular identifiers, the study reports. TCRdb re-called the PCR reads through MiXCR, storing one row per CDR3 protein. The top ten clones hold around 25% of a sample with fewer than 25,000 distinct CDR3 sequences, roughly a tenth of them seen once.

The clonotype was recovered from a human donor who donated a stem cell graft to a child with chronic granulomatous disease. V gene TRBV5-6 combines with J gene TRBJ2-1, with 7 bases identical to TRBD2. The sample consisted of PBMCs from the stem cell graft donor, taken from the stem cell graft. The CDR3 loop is CASSPGGQAQFF. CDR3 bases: TGTGCCAGCAGCCCGGGGGGTCAGGCGCAGTTCTTC. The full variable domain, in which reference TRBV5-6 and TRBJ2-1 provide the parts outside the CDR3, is DAGVTQSPTHLIKTRGQQVTLRCSPKSGHDTVSWYQQALGQGPQFIFQYYEEEERQRGNFPDRFSGHQFPNYSSELNVNALLLGDSALYLCASSPGGQAQFFGPGTRLTVL.